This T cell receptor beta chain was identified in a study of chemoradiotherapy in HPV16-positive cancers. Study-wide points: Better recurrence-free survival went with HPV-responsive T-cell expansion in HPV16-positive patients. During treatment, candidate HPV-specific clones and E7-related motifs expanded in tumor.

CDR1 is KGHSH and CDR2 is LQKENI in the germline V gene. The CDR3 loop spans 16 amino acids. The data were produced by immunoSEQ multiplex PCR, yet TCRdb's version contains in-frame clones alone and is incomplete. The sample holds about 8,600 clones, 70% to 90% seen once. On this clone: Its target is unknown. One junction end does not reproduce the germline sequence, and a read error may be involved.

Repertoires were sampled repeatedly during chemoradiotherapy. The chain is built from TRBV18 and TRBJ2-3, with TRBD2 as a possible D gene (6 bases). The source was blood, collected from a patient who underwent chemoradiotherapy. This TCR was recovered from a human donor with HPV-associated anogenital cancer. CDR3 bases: TGTGCCAGCTCGCCACGGGACTCTGGATTCACAGATACGCAGTATTTT. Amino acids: CASSPRDSGFTDTQYF.